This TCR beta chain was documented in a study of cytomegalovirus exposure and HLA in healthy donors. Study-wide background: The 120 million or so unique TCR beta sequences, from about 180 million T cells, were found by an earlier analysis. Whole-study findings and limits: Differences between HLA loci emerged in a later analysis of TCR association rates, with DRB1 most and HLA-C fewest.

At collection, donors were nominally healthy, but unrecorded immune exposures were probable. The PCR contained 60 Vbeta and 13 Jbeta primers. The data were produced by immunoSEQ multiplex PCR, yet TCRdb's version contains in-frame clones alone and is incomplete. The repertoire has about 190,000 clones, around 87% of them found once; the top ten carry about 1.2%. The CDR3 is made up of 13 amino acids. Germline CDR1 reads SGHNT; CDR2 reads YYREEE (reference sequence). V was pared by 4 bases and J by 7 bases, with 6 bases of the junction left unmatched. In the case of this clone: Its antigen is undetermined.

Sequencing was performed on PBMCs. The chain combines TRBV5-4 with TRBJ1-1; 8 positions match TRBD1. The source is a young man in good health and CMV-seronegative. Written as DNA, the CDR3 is TGTGCCAGCAGCCGGGGACAGGTCATTGAAGCTTTCTTT. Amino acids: CASSRGQVIEAFF.